The source of this T cell receptor (beta chain) is a study of CD4 T cells in relation to SARS-CoV-2 and coronaviruses. Overall study: After nine to eleven days of antigen culture, PBMC TCR beta CDR3s were sequenced. The restricting HLA molecule for shared crossreactive spike epitopes was mapped.

CD4+ T cells from unexposed donors were obtained before the COVID-19 pandemic (2011-2018). After less than 11 days of culture, CD4+ T cells were isolated. Fresh IL-2 medium replaced half the medium on days 3 and 7. Details on this clone: Its specificity is not known.

This CDR3 region has 14 residues. The ends were cut back, 2 bases at V and 5 bases at J, with 12 bases in the middle. Germline CDR1 and CDR2: ENHRY and SYGVKD. Here immunoSEQ multiplex PCR was the method, and the copy in TCRdb shows in-frame clones only, minus some. The profile shows about 26,000 clones, 73% of them singletons. General study findings and limits: Each donor contributed either pre-pandemic or post-infection samples, not both.

The sample consisted of CD4+ T cells from PBMCs, cultured in vitro. The sequence was obtained from a human donor in good health. This chain links TRBV10-3 with TRBJ2-5, with a possible D match to TRBD1 (5 bases). The CDR3 coding sequence is TGTGCCATCAGTGAGGGGGCGCTGATGGAGACCCAGTACTTC. Amino acids: CAISEGALMETQYF.